This TCR beta chain stems from a study of T cell changes during pregnancy in multiple sclerosis (dated by TCRdb to about 2019). With respect to the entire study: The study examined how the T cell repertoire changed over the course of pregnancy in women with multiple sclerosis.

As regards this clone: The antigen it recognizes is unknown. Base-call qualities are not available, and no considerably larger clone is one nucleotide away.

Unmatched junction bases come to 4, with V trimmed by 6 bases and J by 2 bases. From cysteine to phenylalanine, the CDR3 is 13 amino acids long. Only CDR3 DNA remains: 39 bases, in frame from the first base. Based on the germline V gene, the CDR1 and CDR2 sequences are MNHEY and SVGAGI. Libraries came from the immunoSEQ multiplex PCR assay. TCRdb re-hosts the immuneACCESS table, in-frame sequences only. Its copies lack some clones; in the studies checked, an unresolved V gene accounts for under half of them, and the cause for the rest is not known. The sample table contains about 79,000 clones; only one count was recorded for 93% of them. Clones ranked in the top ten supply about 0.8% of the sample.

This clonotype was obtained from a female donor in good health, enrolled as a control in a pregnancy study. The chain is encoded by TRBV6-5 joined to TRBJ2-7, and TRBD2 aligns with 7 junction nucleotides. This material consisted of peripheral blood, taken in the second trimester of pregnancy. The DNA is TGTGCCAGCAGGCCGGGGGGAACCTACGAGCAGTACTTC. It encodes CASRPGGTYEQYF.